The clone carrying this T cell receptor (beta chain) was found once. Its matching antigen is unknown. Between the trimmed V and J ends, which lost 0 bases and 0 bases, there was a span of 14 bases. Germline V gene lookup returns CDR1 SGHDN and CDR2 FVKESK. The CDR3 totals 17 residues. Both about-4-week and about-12-week second-dose recipients were combined. The data belong to a study of T cell responses to AZD1222 COVID-19 vaccine. Repertoires were generated with immunoSEQ multiplex PCR, while TCRdb's copy carries only in-frame clones and drops some. The table includes 150,000 to 190,000 clones, more than 90% detected once. Overall study results and limits: Every sample of the repertoires postdated the peak T cell response. CD4 TCRs linked to vaccination spanned spike, dominating at 160-218 and 743-854. Clonal diversity may have been underestimated in mostly white British donors.

The receptor comes from an adult who received the AZD1222 COVID-19 vaccine. Source: peripheral blood, taken 28 days after the second AZD1222 dose. The chain joins TRBV14 to TRBJ2-5; D remains ambiguous. The CDR3 bases are TGTGCCAGCAGCCAAGACCTCCAAAAATCGTACCAAGAGACCCAGTACTTC. Amino acid sequence: CASSQDLQKSYQETQYF.